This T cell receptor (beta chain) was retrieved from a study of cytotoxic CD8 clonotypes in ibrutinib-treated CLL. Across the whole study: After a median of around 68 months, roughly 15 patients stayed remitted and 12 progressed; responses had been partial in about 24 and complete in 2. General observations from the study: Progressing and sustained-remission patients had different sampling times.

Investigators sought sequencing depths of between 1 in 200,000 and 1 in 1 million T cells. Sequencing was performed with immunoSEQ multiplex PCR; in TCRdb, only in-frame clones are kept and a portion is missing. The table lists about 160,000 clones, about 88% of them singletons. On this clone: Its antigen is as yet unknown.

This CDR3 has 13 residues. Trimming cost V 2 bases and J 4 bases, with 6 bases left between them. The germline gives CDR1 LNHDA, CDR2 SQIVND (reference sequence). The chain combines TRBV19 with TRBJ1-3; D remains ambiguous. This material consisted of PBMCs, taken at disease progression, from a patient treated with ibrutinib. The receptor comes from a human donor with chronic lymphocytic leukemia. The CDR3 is CASSIIGGNTIYF. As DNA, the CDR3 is TGTGCCAGTAGTATAATCGGGGGAAACACCATATATTTT.